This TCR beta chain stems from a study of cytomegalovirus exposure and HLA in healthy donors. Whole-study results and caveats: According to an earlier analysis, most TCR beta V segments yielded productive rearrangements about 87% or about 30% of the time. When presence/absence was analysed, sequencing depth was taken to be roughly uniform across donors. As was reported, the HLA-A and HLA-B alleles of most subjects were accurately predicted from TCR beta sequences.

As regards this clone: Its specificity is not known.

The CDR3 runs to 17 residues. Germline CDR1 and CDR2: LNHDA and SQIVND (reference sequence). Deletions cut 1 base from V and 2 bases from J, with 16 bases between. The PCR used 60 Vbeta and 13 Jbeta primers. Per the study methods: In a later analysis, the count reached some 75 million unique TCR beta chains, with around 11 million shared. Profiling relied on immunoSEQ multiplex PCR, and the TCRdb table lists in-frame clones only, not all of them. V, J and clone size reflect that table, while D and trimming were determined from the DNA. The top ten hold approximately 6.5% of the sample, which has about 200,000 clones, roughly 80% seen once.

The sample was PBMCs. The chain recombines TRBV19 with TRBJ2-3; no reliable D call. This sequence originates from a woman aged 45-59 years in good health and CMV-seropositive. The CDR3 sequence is CASSIAYAGVPTDTQYF. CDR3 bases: TGTGCCAGTAGTATAGCATATGCCGGAGTCCCCACAGATACGCAGTATTTT.